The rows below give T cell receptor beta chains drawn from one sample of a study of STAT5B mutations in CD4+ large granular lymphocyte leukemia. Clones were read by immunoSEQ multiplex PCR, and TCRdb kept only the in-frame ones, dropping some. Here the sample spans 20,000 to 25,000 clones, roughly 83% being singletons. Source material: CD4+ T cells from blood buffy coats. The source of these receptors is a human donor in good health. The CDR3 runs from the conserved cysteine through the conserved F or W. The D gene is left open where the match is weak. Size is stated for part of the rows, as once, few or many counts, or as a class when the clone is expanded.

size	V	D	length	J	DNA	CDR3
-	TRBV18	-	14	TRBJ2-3	TGTGCCAGCTCACCACCCAGCAGCACAGATACGCAGTATTTT	CASSPPSSTDTQYF
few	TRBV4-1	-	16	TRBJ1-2	TGCGCCAGCAGCCAAGATCCAGTGGCGGGTCCCAATGGCTACACCTTC	CASSQDPVAGPNGYTF
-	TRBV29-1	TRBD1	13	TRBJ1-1	TGCAGCGTTGCACAGGGGGGTGGCACTGAAGCTTTCTTT	CSVAQGGGTEAFF
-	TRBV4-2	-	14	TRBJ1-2	TGTGCCAGCAGCCAGCTCGGGGGGTCTAGTGGCTACACCTTC	CASSQLGGSSGYTF
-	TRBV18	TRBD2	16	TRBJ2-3	TGTGCCAGCTCCCCCTCCAGCGGGAGTGGGACAGATACGCAGTATTTT	CASSPSSGSGTDTQYF
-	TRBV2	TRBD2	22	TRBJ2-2	TGTGCCAGCCGAGTAAACACCCAAAGCGGGACTAGCGGGAGGGCGGACACCGGGGAGCTGTTTTTT	CASRVNTQSGTSGRADTGELFF
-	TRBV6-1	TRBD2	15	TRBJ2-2	TGTGCCAGCAGTGAACTAGCGGGAGGGCCCGGGGAGCTGTTTTTT	CASSELAGGPGELFF
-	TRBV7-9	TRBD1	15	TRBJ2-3	TGTGCCAGCAGCTTAGGGGACAGGGCCACAGATACGCAGTATTTT	CASSLGDRATDTQYF
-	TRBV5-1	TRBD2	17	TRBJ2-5	TGCGCCAGCAGCTCCGGGACTAGCGGGAGTAACGGAGAGACCCAGTACTTC	CASSSGTSGSNGETQYF
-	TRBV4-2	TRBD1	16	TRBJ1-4	TGTGCCAGCAGCTCCCACACCGGGACAGACCATGAAAAACTGTTTTTT	CASSSHTGTDHEKLFF
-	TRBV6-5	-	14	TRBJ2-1	TGTGCCAGCAGTTTGGACCACTCCTACAATGAGCAGTTCTTC	CASSLDHSYNEQFF
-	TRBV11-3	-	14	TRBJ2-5	TGTGCCAGCAGCCCATCAGCGGCCCCAGAGACCCAGTACTTC	CASSPSAAPETQYF
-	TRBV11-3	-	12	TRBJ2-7	TGTGCCAGCAGCTTAGTTGACTACGAGCAGTACTTC	CASSLVDYEQYF
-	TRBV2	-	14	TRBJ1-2	TGTGCCAGCAGGGATAGACGGGTTTTTACGGGCTACACCTTC	CASRDRRVFTGYTF
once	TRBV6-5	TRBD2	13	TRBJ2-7	TGTGCCAGCAGACCGGGAGGGGTAAACGAGCAGTACTTC	CASRPGGVNEQYF
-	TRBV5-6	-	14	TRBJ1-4	TGTGCCAGCAGCTTGGAGGGACCTCCTGCGGAACTGTTTTTT	CASSLEGPPAELFF
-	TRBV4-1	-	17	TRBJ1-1	TGCGCCAGCAGCCAAGAACAATTAAGTATGAGGAACACTGAAGCTTTCTTT	CASSQEQLSMRNTEAFF
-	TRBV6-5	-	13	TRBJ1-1	TGTGCCAGCAGTTCTACAGAGAACACTGAAGCTTTCTTT	CASSSTENTEAFF
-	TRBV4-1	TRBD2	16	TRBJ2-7	TGCGCCAGCAGCCAACCGACTAGCGGGAGGTCCTACGAGCAGTACTTC	CASSQPTSGRSYEQYF
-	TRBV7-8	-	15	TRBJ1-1	TGTGCCAGCAGCTTTTTAGGGGTGAGGAACACTGAAGCTTTCTTT	CASSFLGVRNTEAFF
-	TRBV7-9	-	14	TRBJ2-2	TGTGCCAGCAGCTACTACGAGGAAGACGGGGAGCTGTTTTTT	CASSYYEEDGELFF
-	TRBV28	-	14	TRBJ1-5	TGTGCCAGCAGTTTATTCAGGGTCGGGAAGCCCCAGCATTTT	CASSLFRVGKPQHF
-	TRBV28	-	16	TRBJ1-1	TGTGCCAGCAGTTTGAGCGCCGCCGGGCAGACATTCGAAGCTTTCTTT	CASSLSAAGQTFEAFF
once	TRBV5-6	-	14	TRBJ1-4	TGTGCCAGCAGCTTACCCCCATTTGATGAAAAACTGTTTTTT	CASSLPPFDEKLFF
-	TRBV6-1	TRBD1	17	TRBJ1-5	TGTGCCAGCAGTGGGTATTGGACAGGGGGTGACAATCAGCCCCAGCATTTT	CASSGYWTGGDNQPQHF
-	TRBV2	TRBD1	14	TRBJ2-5	TGTGCCAGCAGTGCCGGGACAGGGGGTGAGACCCAGTACTTC	CASSAGTGGETQYF
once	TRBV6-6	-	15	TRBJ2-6	TGTGCCAGCAGTTACGCGGGTGCTGGGGCCAACGTCCTGACTTTC	CASSYAGAGANVLTF
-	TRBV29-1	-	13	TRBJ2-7	TGCAGCGTTGCGGAAGCTTCAACCTACGAGCAGTACTTC	CSVAEASTYEQYF
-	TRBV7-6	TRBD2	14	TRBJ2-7	TGTGCCAGCAGCCGGACTAGCGGGAGTTACGAGCAGTACTTC	CASSRTSGSYEQYF
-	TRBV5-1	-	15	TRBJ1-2	TGCGCCAGCAGCTTGGGACAGGCAGGGACTTATGGCTACACCTTC	CASSLGQAGTYGYTF
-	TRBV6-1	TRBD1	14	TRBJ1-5	TGTGCCAGCTTTAGACAGGGAGGAGGTCAGCCCCAGCATTTT	CASFRQGGGQPQHF
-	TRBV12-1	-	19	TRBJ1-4	TGTGCCAGCAGCTTTTTTCGCGCGACAGGCAGCGGGACTAATGAAAAACTGTTTTTT	CASSFFRATGSGTNEKLFF
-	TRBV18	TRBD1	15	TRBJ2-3	TGTGCCAGCTCCCGACCAGGGGGCGGCACAGATACGCAGTATTTT	CASSRPGGGTDTQYF
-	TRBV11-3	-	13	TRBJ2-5	TGTGCCAGCAGCTTAGCGGTCCAAGAGACCCAGTACTTC	CASSLAVQETQYF
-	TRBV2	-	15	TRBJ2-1	TGTGCCAGCACCACACTTAGCGGCTCCTACAATGAGCAGTTCTTC	CASTTLSGSYNEQFF
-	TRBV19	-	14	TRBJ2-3	TGTGCCAGTAGCCGCGTGGGGGGCACAGATACGCAGTATTTT	CASSRVGGTDTQYF
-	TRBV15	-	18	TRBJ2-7	TGTGCCACCAGCAGAGATCGAGGGAGTGGTATTTCCTCCTACGAGCAGTACTTC	CATSRDRGSGISSYEQYF
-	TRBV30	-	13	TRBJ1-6	TGTGCCTGGAGGTGGACGGCGAATTCACCCCTCCACTTT	CAWRWTANSPLHF
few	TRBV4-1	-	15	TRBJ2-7	TGCGCCAGCAGCCAAGAAACAGGGGAGGACTACGAGCAGTACTTC	CASSQETGEDYEQYF
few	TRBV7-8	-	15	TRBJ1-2	TGTGCCAGCAGCCCCAGGTGGGGGGGCCCCTCAGGCTACACCTTC	CASSPRWGGPSGYTF